Presented here are 18 T cell receptor beta chains from one specimen sequenced in a study of blood T cell repertoires in COVID-19. Generated by immunoSEQ multiplex PCR, the TCRdb table keeps only in-frame clones and is missing some. The sample holds about 60,000 clones, over 80% seen once. The specimen sequenced was peripheral blood. These receptors came from a man between 25 and 39 years old with COVID-19, enrolled during active disease.

The CDR3 region is CASSQTGQLNTEAFF. CDR3 sequence (DNA): TGTGCCAGCAGCCAAACGGGACAGTTGAACACTGAAGCTTTCTTT. V is TRBV7-8 and J is TRBJ1-1; the match to TRBD1 covers 7 bases. V gave up 5 bases and J gave up 0 bases; unmatched junction bases: 6. The length of the CDR3 is 15 residues. The germline V gene encodes CDR1 SGHVS and CDR2 FQNEAQ.

This chain connects TRBV3-1 (or the pseudogene TRBV3-2) to TRBJ2-1; TRBD2 agrees at 8 bases. Germline V gene sequence: CDR1 LGHDT, CDR2 YNNKEL (reference sequence). CDR3 length: 17 residues. V was pared by 0 bases and J by 4 bases, with 8 bases of the junction left unmatched. CDR3 loop: CASSQEEAGLAYNEQFF. In DNA form, the CDR3 reads TGTGCCAGCAGCCAAGAAGAAGCAGGACTAGCATACAATGAGCAGTTCTTC.

This chain joins TRBV7-9 and TRBJ1-1, with 7 bases fitting TRBD1. The junction had 4 bases not matched to a gene; V was cut back by 5 bases and J by 1 base. The CDR3 is made up of 14 amino acids. Germline CDR1 is SEHNR and CDR2 is FQNEAQ (reference sequence). The CDR3 coding sequence is TGTGCCAGCAGCCTCGACAGGGAGAACACTGAAGCTTTCTTT. It encodes CASSLDRENTEAFF.

The chain combines TRBV19 with TRBJ2-1; 8 bases are a match to TRBD1. The trim removed 3 bases at V and 9 bases at J, leaving 10 bases unmatched. Germline CDR1 LNHDA, CDR2 SQIVND (reference sequence). This CDR3 contains 15 residues. This CDR3 is CASSIGRQGRSEQFF. Written as DNA, the CDR3 is TGTGCCAGTAGTATTGGGAGACAGGGGAGGAGTGAGCAGTTCTTC. Full variable domain (missing parts from reference TRBV19 and TRBJ2-1): DGGITQSPKYLFRKEGQNVTLSCEQNLNHDAMYWYRQDPGQGLRLIYYSQIVNDFQKGDIAEGYSVSREKKESFPLTVTSAQKNPTAFYLCASSIGRQGRSEQFFGPGTRLTVL.

About this clone itself: One end of the junction varies from germline; a read error may be responsible. This chain joins TRBV5-3 and TRBJ1-2, with 8 bases matching TRBD1. TRBV5-3 is known as an ORF, though its function is uncertain. This CDR3 has 17 residues. CDR3 DNA sequence: TGTGCGAGAAACCCTTTATTAGGTTCAGGGGGCGGGTGTGGCTACACCTTC. Translating gives CARNPLLGSGGGCGYTF.

The chain recombines TRBV28 with TRBJ2-7; D not resolved. CDR3 size: 13 residues. V was clipped by 5 bases and J by 0 bases, with 8 bases between them. The germline CDR1 and CDR2 sequences are MDHEN and SYDVKM. The CDR3 reads CASSPPTSYEQYF. The CDR3 bases are TGTGCCAGCAGTCCACCTACCTCCTACGAGCAGTACTTC.

The rearrangement links TRBV7-9 to TRBJ1-4; possibly TRBD1 for D (5 bases). The germline V and J ends were trimmed by 5 bases and 7 bases, with 17 bases remaining between them. Germline V CDR1 and CDR2: SEHNR, FQNEAQ (reference sequence). The length of the CDR3 is 15 residues. The CDR3 reads CASSPLGGEREKLFF. CDR3 DNA sequence: TGTGCCAGCAGCCCGCTCGGGGGTGAGCGTGAAAAACTGTTTTTT.

This chain joins TRBV7-2 and TRBJ2-2; D gene unclear. Germline V lookup: CDR1 SGHTA, CDR2 FQGNSA. V lost 5 bases and J 5 bases, leaving 6 bases between the germline ends. This CDR3 is built from 12 residues. The CDR3 sequence: CASSPRTGELFF. For the CDR3, the DNA is TGTGCCAGCAGCCCGAGGACCGGGGAGCTGTTTTTT.

This clone is medium-sized in the sample. The chain employs TRBV6-4 and TRBJ2-1; possible D gene TRBD2, 6 bases. V lost 0 bases to trimming and J lost 6 bases, with 6 bases between them. This CDR3 has 13 residues. CDR1 MRHNA and CDR2 SNTAGT come from the germline V gene. CDR3 bases: TGTGCCAGCAGTGACTCGGAGGGCAATGAGCAGTTCTTC. It codes for CASSDSEGNEQFF.

This chain connects TRBV11-2 to TRBJ2-1, with a possible D match to TRBD1 (6 bases). Germline CDR1 is SGHAT and CDR2 is FQNNGV. Deletions cut 6 bases from V and 6 bases from J, with 18 bases between. The CDR3 spans 15 residues. This CDR3 reads CASRPAGTTTNEQFF. The CDR3 DNA follows: TGTGCCAGCAGACCAGCCGGGACAACGACCAATGAGCAGTTCTTC.

The V gene is TRBV29-1, the J gene TRBJ2-7; TRBD1 matches at 7 bases. The V and J ends lost 5 bases and 0 bases, in that order; junction bases with no gene match: 4. This CDR3 region has 13 residues. The germline CDR1 and CDR2 sequences are SQVTM and ANQGSEA. CDR3 DNA: TGCAGCGTTCCACGACAGGGCTCCTACGAGCAGTACTTC. Protein: CSVPRQGSYEQYF.

V is TRBV27 and J is TRBJ2-7; D might be TRBD1 (5 bases). Trimming took off 6 bases at V and 0 bases at J, with 15 bases between the two ends. Germline V gene sequence: CDR1 MNHEY, CDR2 SMNVEV (reference sequence). The length of the CDR3 is 15 residues. The CDR3, as DNA: TGTGCCAGCAGGGACATGGACAAGAGCTCCTACGAGCAGTACTTC. This codes for CASRDMDKSSYEQYF.

This sequence joins TRBV28 and TRBJ2-1, with 9 bases aligning to TRBD2. The ends lost 6 bases at V and 2 bases at J; junction bases unmatched: 5. The length of the CDR3 is 15 residues. The V gene's germline CDR1 is MDHEN and CDR2 SYDVKM. The CDR3 DNA is TGTGCCAGCAGCACGACTAGCGGAGCCTACAATGAGCAGTTCTTC. Residues: CASSTTSGAYNEQFF.

V usage is TRBV19 and J usage is TRBJ1-2, with 8 bases lining up with TRBD1. J gave up 4 bases and V 5 bases, and 12 bases lay outside the gene matches. Germline V CDR1 and CDR2: LNHDA, SQIVND (reference sequence). The CDR3 has 16 amino acids. The CDR3 nucleotides are TGTGCCAGTAGTCCGGGACAGGAGCGCCCCTTCTATGGCTACACCTTC. Translated: CASSPGQERPFYGYTF.

The gene calls are TRBV2 and TRBJ2-7; 7 bases map to TRBD1. The CDR3 runs to 14 residues. With V trimmed by 8 bases and J by 4 bases, 11 bases remained unmatched. Germline loops: CDR1 SNHLY, CDR2 FYNNEI. This CDR3 reads CASAAPDRPYEQYF. CDR3 DNA sequence: TGTGCCAGCGCTGCCCCGGACAGGCCTTACGAGCAGTACTTC.

The chain couples TRBV19 to TRBJ1-5; D is unclear. The length of the CDR3 is 14 residues. V lost 2 bases, J lost 7 bases, and 12 bases lay in between. Germline V gives CDR1 LNHDA, CDR2 SQIVND (reference sequence). CDR3 residues: CASSISGAEQPQHF. The DNA of the CDR3 is TGTGCCAGTAGTATATCGGGAGCGGAACAGCCCCAGCATTTT.

This clone has a handful of counts. CDR3 protein: CATPRNTEAFF. As DNA, the CDR3 is TGTGCCACCCCGAGGAACACTGAAGCTTTCTTT. The V and J genes are TRBV6-5 and TRBJ1-1; unclear D gene. Per germline, CDR1 MNHEY and CDR2 SVGAGI. CDR3 length equals 11 residues. Trimming cost V 10 bases and J 1 base, with 7 bases left between them.

CDR3 in amino acids: CASRNRDRVGGYTF. In nucleotides, the CDR3 is TGTGCCAGCAGAAACCGGGACAGGGTGGGTGGCTACACCTTC. The chain recombines TRBV28 with TRBJ1-2; 9 bases are shared with TRBD1. This CDR3 is built from 14 residues. Per the germline V gene, CDR1 is MDHEN and CDR2 is SYDVKM. With V trimmed by 6 bases and J by 7 bases, 9 bases remained unmatched.